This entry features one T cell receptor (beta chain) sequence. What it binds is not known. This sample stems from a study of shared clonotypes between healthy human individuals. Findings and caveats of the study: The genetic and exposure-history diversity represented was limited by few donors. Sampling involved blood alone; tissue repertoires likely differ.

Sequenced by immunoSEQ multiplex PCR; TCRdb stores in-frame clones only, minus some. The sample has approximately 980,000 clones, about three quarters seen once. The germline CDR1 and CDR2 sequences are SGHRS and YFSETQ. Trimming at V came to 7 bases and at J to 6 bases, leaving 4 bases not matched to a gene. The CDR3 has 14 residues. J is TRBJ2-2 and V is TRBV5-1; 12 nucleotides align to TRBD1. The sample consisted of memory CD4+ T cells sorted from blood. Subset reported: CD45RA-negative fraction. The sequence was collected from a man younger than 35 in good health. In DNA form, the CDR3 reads TGCGCCAGCGCGGGACAGGGGGCGGCCGGGGAGCTGTTTTTT. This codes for CASAGQGAAGELFF.